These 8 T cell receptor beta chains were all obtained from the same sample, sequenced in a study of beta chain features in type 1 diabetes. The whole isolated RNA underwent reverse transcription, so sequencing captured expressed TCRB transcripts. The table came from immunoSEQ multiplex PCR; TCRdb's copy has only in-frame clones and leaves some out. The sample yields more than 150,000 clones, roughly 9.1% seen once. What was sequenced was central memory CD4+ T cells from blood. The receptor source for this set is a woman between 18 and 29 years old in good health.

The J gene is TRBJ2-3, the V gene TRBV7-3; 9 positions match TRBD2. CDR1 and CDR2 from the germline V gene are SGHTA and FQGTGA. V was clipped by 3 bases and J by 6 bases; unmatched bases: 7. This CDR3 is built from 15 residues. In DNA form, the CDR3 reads TGTGCCAGCAGCTTGGGCGGGGGGGCGTTGGATACGCAGTATTTT. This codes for CASSLGGGALDTQYF.

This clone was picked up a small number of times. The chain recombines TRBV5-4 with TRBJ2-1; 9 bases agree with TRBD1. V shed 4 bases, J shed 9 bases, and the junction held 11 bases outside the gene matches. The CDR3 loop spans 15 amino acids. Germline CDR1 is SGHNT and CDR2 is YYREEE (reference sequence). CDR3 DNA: TGTGCCAGCAGCGTGGGACAGGGTCGTTTCGGTGAGCAGTTCTTC. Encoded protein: CASSVGQGRFGEQFF.

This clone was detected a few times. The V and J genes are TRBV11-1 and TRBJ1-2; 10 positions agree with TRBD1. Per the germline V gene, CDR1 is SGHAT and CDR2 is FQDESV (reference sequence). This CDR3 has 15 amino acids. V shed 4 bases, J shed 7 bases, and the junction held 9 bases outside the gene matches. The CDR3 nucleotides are TGTGCCAGCAGCTACGGACAGGGGGGATTGGGTGGCTACACCTTC. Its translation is CASSYGQGGLGGYTF. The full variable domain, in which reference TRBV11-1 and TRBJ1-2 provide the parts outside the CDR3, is EAEVAQSPRYKITEKSQAVAFWCDPISGHATLYWYRQILGQGPELLVQFQDESVVDDSQLPKDRFSAERLKGVDSTLKIQPAELGDSAMYLCASSYGQGGLGGYTFGSGTRLTVV.

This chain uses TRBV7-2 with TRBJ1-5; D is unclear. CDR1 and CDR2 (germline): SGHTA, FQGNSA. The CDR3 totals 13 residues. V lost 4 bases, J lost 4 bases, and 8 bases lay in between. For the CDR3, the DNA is TGTGCCAGCAGCTCCCAGTTGAATCAGCCCCAGCATTTT. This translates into CASSSQLNQPQHF.

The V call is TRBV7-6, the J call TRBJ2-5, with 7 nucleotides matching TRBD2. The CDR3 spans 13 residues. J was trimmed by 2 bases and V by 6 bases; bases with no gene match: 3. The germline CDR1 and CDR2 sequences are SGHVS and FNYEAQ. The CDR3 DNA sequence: TGTGCCAGCAGTCGGACTAGACAAGAGACCCAGTACTTC. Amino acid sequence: CASSRTRQETQYF.

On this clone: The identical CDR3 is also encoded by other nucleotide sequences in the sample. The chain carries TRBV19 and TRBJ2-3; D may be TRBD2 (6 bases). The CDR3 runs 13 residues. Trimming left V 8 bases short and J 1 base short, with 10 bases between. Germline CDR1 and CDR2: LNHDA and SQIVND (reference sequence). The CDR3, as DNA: TGTGCCAGTCGCTCTAGCGGCACAGATACGCAGTATTTT. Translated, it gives CASRSSGTDTQYF.

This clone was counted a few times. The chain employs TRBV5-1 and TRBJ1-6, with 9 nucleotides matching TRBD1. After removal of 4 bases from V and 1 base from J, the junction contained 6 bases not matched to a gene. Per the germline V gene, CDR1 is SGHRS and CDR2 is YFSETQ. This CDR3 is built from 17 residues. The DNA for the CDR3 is TGCGCCAGCAGCCTCGGGACAGGGACATCCTATAATTCACCCCTCCACTTT. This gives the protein CASSLGTGTSYNSPLHF. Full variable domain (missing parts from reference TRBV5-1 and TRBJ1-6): KAGVTQTPRYLIKTRGQQVTLSCSPISGHRSVSWYQQTPGQGLQFLFEYFSETQRNKGNFPGRFSGRQFSNSRSEMNVSTLELGDSALYLCASSLGTGTSYNSPLHFGNGTRLTVT.

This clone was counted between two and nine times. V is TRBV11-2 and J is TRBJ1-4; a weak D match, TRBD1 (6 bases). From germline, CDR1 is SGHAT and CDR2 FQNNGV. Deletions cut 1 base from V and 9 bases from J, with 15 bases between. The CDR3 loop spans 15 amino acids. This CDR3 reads CASSLAAGGTKKLFF. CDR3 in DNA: TGTGCCAGCAGCTTAGCAGCGGGGGGCACTAAAAAACTGTTTTTT.